Below are 3 T cell receptor beta chains sequenced from a single sample in a study of follicular helper T cells after annual influenza vaccination. The time point denotes: 2015-2016 season, pre-vaccination. Generated by immunoSEQ multiplex PCR, the TCRdb table keeps only in-frame clones and is missing some. The table includes around 1,700 clones, around 82% detected once. This specimen was CXCR5+ CD38- circulating T follicular helper cells from blood, taken on the day of influenza vaccination. Subset given: circulating Tfh, non-naive CD4+CXCR5+PD-1+ (ICOS+CD38+ or ICOS-CD38-). All receptors come from an adult who received the influenza vaccine.

This clone was seen just once. The chain is built from TRBV9 and TRBJ2-1; tentative D call: TRBD2 (6 bases). The CDR3 sequence is 15 residues long. Per the germline V gene, CDR1 is SGDLS and CDR2 is YYNGEE. Trimming took 0 bases from V and 10 from J, leaving 17 bases between them. CDR3 residues: CASSVGGGARREQFF. Here the CDR3 DNA reads TGTGCCAGCAGCGTAGGGGGCGGGGCCAGGAGGGAGCAGTTCTTC.

The gene calls are TRBV6-4 and TRBJ1-6; 11 bases agree with TRBD1. CDR1 and CDR2 (germline): MRHNA, SNTAGT. V shed 3 bases and J 5 bases; nucleotides not matched to a gene: 15. The CDR3 loop spans 20 amino acids. The CDR3 DNA reads as TGTGCCAGCAGTGAATTGAGATTACCAGGACAGGGGGCAAATAATTCACCCCTCCACTTT. As protein: CASSELRLPGQGANNSPLHF.

The chain uses TRBV5-6 and TRBJ2-5; D may be TRBD1 or TRBD2 (6 bases each). Germline loops: CDR1 SGHDT, CDR2 YYEEEE. The CDR3 length is 15 residues. The ends were cut back, 0 bases at V and 5 bases at J, with 14 bases in the middle. This CDR3 reads CASSLAGAGGETQYF. DNA for the CDR3: TGTGCCAGCAGCTTGGCAGGGGCCGGAGGGGAGACCCAGTACTTC.